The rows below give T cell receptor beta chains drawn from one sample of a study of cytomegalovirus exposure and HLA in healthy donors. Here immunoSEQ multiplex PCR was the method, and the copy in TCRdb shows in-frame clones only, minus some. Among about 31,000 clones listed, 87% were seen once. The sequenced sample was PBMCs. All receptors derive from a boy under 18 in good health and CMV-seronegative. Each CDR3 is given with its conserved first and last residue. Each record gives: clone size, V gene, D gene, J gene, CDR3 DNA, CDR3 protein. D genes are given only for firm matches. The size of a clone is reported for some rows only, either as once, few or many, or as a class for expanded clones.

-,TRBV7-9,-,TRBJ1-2,TGTACCAGCAGCCCCTGGACAGACATTAACTATGGCTACACCTTC,CTSSPWTDINYGYTF
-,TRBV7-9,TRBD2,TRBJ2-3,TGTGCCAGCAGCTTAGGCGGGGGGGCCTCAGATACGCAGTATTTT,CASSLGGGASDTQYF
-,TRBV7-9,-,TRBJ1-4,TGTGCCAGCAGCTCAAACTACAAAGAAACTAATGAAAAACTGTTTTTT,CASSSNYKETNEKLFF
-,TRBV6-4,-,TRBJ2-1,TGTGCCAGCAGTGAGGACGGGGGCTCCTACAATGAGCAGTTCTTC,CASSEDGGSYNEQFF
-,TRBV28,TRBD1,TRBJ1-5,TGTGCCAGCGGAATGACAGGGGTGGGCAATCAGCCCCAGCATTTT,CASGMTGVGNQPQHF
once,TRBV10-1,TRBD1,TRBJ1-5,TGCGCCAGCAGACACCGGGACAGGGGGGGTAACAATAGCAATCAGCCCCAGCATTTT,CASRHRDRGGNNSNQPQHF
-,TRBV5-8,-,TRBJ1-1,TGTGCCAGCAGCTCCCTACAGGGCAGGAACACTGAAGCTTTCTTT,CASSSLQGRNTEAFF
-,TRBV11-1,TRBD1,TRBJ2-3,TGTGCCAGCAGCTTAGAGGTGACAGGGGATCAAGATACGCAGTATTTT,CASSLEVTGDQDTQYF
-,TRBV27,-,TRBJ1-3,TGTGCCAGCAGTGCACTCCAGGGTTCTGGAAACACCATATATTTT,CASSALQGSGNTIYF
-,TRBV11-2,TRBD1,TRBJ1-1,TGTGCCAGCAGCGGTACAGGGGGGATCGGAGCTTTCTTT,CASSGTGGIGAFF
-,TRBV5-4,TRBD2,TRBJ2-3,TGTGCCAGCAGTTCTGCGGGACTAGCCGACACAGATACGCAGTATTTT,CASSSAGLADTDTQYF
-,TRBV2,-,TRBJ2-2,TGTGCCAGCAGCAAGGACAGAGTCCCCACCGGGGAGCTGTTTTTT,CASSKDRVPTGELFF
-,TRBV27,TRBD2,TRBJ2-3,TGTGCCAGCAGTTTGGGACTACCTGGGCCAGATACGCAGTATTTT,CASSLGLPGPDTQYF
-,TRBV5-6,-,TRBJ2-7,TGTGCCAGCAGCTCTGGACAGAGTTACGAGCAGTACTTC,CASSSGQSYEQYF
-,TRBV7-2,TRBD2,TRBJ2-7,TGTGCCAGCAGCCTGGGAAATTTACTAGCGGGGTTATACTACGAGCAGTACTTC,CASSLGNLLAGLYYEQYF
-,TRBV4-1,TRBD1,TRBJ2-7,TGCGCCAGCAGCCAAGAAGGGACAGCAGCCTACGAGCAGTACTTC,CASSQEGTAAYEQYF
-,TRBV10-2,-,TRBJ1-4,TGCGCCACGTCCAGGGAGGGAGCAACTAATGAAAAACTGTTTTTT,CATSREGATNEKLFF
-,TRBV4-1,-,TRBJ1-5,TGCGCCAGCAGCCAACCAACTAATCAGCCCCAGCATTTT,CASSQPTNQPQHF
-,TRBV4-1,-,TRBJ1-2,TGCGCCAGCAGCCAATTCAACGGGGTAGCTAACTATGGCTACACCTTC,CASSQFNGVANYGYTF
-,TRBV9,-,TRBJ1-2,TGTGCCAGCAGTGTAACGGGTGATACTAACTATGGCTACACCTTC,CASSVTGDTNYGYTF
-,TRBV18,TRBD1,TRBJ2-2,TGTGCCAGCTCACGGACAGGGTTCGGGGAGCTGTTTTTT,CASSRTGFGELFF
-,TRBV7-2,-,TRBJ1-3,TGTGCCAGCAGCCAGCGGGAGGCGGGAAACACCATATATTTT,CASSQREAGNTIYF
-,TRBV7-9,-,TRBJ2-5,TGTGCCAGCAGCCAACTACCCCAGTTGTACCAAGAGACCCAGTACTTC,CASSQLPQLYQETQYF
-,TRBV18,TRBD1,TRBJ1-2,TGTGCCAGCTCCCTGGACAGGGGACCCGTTACCTATGGCTACACCTTC,CASSLDRGPVTYGYTF
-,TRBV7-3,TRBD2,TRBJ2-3,TGTGCCAGCAGCTTAGGGGCTAGCGGGGGGACAGATACGCAGTATTTT,CASSLGASGGTDTQYF
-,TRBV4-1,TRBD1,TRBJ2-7,TGCGCCAGCAGCCAAGGGTGGACAGGGTCCGACTCCTACGAGCAGTACTTC,CASSQGWTGSDSYEQYF
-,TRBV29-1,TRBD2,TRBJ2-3,TGCAGCGTTGCAGTCGGACTAGAGAGACATTTT,CSVAVGLERHF
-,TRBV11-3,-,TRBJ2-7,TGTGCCAGCAGCTTGGGGGGGCCTACCTACGAGCAGTACTTC,CASSLGGPTYEQYF
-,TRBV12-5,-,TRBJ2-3,TGTGCTAGTGGCATAGGGGGCGGGGGCACAGATACGCAGTATTTT,CASGIGGGGTDTQYF
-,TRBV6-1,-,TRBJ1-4,TGTGCCAGCAGTGAAGTCTATAATGAAAAACTGTTTTTT,CASSEVYNEKLFF
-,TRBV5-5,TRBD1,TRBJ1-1,TGTGCCAGCAGCGAGTGGACAGGGAAAACTGAAGCTTTCTTT,CASSEWTGKTEAFF
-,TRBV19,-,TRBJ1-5,TGTGCCAGTAGTATAGGACCCCGGGGGGATCAGCCCCAGCATTTT,CASSIGPRGDQPQHF
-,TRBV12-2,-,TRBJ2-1,TGTGCAAGTCGCCACGCTCCCCGACAGGCCCGAAATGAGCAGTTCTTC,CASRHAPRQARNEQFF
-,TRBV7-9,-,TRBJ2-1,TGTGCCAGCAGCTTAGAATTGTTGGCATCCGCCTTCAATGAGCAGTTCTTC,CASSLELLASAFNEQFF
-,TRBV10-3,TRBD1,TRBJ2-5,TGTGCCACCGAGGACAGGGAAGAGACCCAGTACTTC,CATEDREETQYF
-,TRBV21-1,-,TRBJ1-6,TGTGCCAGCAGCAAAGCTAGGACAGACTATAATTCACCCCTCCACTTT,CASSKARTDYNSPLHF
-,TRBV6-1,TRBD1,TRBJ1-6,TGTGCCAGCAGTGTACGGGTGGGACAGGGTCTTGGTAATTCACCCCCCCACTTT,CASSVRVGQGLGNSPPHF
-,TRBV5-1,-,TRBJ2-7,TGCGCCAGCAGCTTGACAGGGTCCTACGAGCAGTACTTC,CASSLTGSYEQYF
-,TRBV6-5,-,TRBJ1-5,TGTGCCAGCAGTCCGACCGCCTCGGACTATAGGCATTTT,CASSPTASDYRHF
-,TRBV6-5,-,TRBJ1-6,TGTGCCAGCAGTTACCCAAGCCGGGCGGGCTGGGGTCCCCTCCACTTT,CASSYPSRAGWGPLHF
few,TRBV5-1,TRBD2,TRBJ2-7,TGCGCCAGCTCCCGGGGTAGCGGGGGCTACGAGCAGTACTTC,CASSRGSGGYEQYF
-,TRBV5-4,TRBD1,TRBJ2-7,TGTGCCAGCAGAACAGGGGGCAAGAACGAGCAGTACTTC,CASRTGGKNEQYF
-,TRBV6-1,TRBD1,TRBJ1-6,TGTGCCAGCAGTGAAGGGGACAGGGGTTATAATTCACCCCTCCACTTT,CASSEGDRGYNSPLHF
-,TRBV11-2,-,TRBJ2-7,TGTGCCAGCAGCTTTAAAAGGAGTGGTTACGAGCAGTACTTC,CASSFKRSGYEQYF
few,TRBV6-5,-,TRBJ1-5,TGTGCCAGCAGACCGACAGAGGAAAGCAATCAGCCCCAGCATTTT,CASRPTEESNQPQHF
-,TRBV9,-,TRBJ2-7,TGTGCCAGCAGCGTAGCAATTACAGCTTACGAGCAGTACTTC,CASSVAITAYEQYF
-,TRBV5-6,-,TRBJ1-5,TGTGCCAGCACGGGAAGTGGCGGCAATCAGCCCCAGCATTTT,CASTGSGGNQPQHF
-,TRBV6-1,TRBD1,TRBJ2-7,TGTGCCACCAAGAGACAGGGGATGAACGAGCAGTACTTC,CATKRQGMNEQYF
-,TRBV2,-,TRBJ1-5,TGTGCCAGCACGAATTTAGGGGGACTAGTTAGCAATCAGCCCCAGCATTTT,CASTNLGGLVSNQPQHF
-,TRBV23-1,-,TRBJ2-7,TGCGCCAGCAGTCAAGGACTGATAAATTACGAGCAGTACTTC,CASSQGLINYEQYF
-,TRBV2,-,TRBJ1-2,TGTGCCAGCAGCCCGGGAGCAGGGAACTATGGCTACACCTTC,CASSPGAGNYGYTF
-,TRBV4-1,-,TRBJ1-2,TGCGCCAGCACCCCCACGGTCAGGGTCTATGGCTACACCTTC,CASTPTVRVYGYTF
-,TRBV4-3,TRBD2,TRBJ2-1,TGCGCCAGCAGCCAAGAGACTAGCGGGGGTGGCCACTACAATGAGCAGTTCTTC,CASSQETSGGGHYNEQFF
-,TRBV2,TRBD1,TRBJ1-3,TGTGCCAGCAGTTGGGACAGAAACTCTGGAAACACCATATATTTT,CASSWDRNSGNTIYF
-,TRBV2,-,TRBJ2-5,TGTGCCAGCAGTCCCCTAGCGACTCAAGAGACCCAGTACTTC,CASSPLATQETQYF
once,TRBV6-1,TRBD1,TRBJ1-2,TGTGCCAGCAGGGGACAGAACTATGGCTACACCTTC,CASRGQNYGYTF
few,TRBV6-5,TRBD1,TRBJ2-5,TGTGCCAGCAGTTACTTGGGACAGTCATCGGAGACCCAGTACTTC,CASSYLGQSSETQYF
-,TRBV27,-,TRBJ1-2,TGTGCCAGCAGTTTGGAGGGCAGAAGGCCCAGAAACTATGGCTACACCTTC,CASSLEGRRPRNYGYTF
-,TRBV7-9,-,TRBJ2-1,TGTGCCAGCAGCCCCTCTCCACTAGAACTGGATGAGCAGTTCTTC,CASSPSPLELDEQFF